This entry features one T cell receptor beta chain sequence. The CDR3 is made up of 14 amino acids. Germline lookup yields CDR1 SGHRS and CDR2 YFSETQ. V lost 0 bases and J 5 bases, leaving 9 bases between the germline ends. The source of the sample is a study of technical replicates of blood from a few donors. Data came from immunoSEQ multiplex PCR; TCRdb stores just in-frame clones and leaves some out. The table includes over 85,000 clones, about 95% detected once. The TCR sequence derives from a human donor in good health. The sequenced material came from T cells isolated from PBMCs. The chain recombines TRBV5-1 with TRBJ2-1, with a tentative D call TRBD2 (5 bases). CDR3 loop: CASSLGGPDNEQFF. In DNA form, the CDR3 reads TGCGCCAGCAGCTTGGGAGGGCCTGACAATGAGCAGTTCTTC.